The 16 T cell receptor beta chains listed next were all sequenced from one sample in a study of T cells after yellow fever vaccination. Each CDR3 protein gets one entry after TCRdb re-called the 5' RACE reads with MiXCR. The profile shows under 600,000 distinct CDR3 sequences, around a fifth of them singletons. The sequenced sample was PBMCs, obtained approximately 22 days after the first yellow fever vaccination. These receptors came from a man aged 18 to 29 who received the YFV17D yellow fever vaccine.

The chain carries TRBV7-8 and TRBJ1-2, with 10 bases lining up with TRBD1. V lost 6 bases, J lost 11 bases, and 9 bases stayed unmatched. The CDR3 loop spans 13 amino acids. Germline CDR1 reads SGHVS; CDR2 reads FQNEAQ. Written as DNA, the CDR3 is TGTGCCAGCAGGACTAATCCGGGACAGGGGTACACCTTC. Residues: CASRTNPGQGYTF.

This clonotype was seen more than once but under ten times. This rearrangement joins TRBV6-2 or TRBV6-3 to TRBJ2-5; D gene uncertain. Germline V lookup: CDR1 MNHEY, CDR2 SVGEGT. V shed 6 bases and J shed 1 base, with 18 bases lying between them. This CDR3 has 16 amino acids. The CDR3 spells CASRDGYGRVQETQYF. DNA of the CDR3: TGTGCCAGCAGGGACGGATACGGTAGAGTCCAAGAGACCCAGTACTTC.

J is TRBJ2-3 and V is TRBV12-3 or TRBV12-4; 7 bases map to TRBD2. With V trimmed by 6 bases and J by 4 bases, 7 bases remained unmatched. The length of the CDR3 is 14 residues. CDR3 in amino acids: CASSQHAGADTQYF. CDR3 in DNA: TGTGCCAGCAGCCAACACGCGGGGGCAGATACGCAGTATTTT.

This clonotype has just a few counts. This chain links TRBV7-9 with TRBJ1-3; TRBD1 is a possible D gene (6 bases). From germline, CDR1 is SEHNR and CDR2 FQNEAQ (reference sequence). The CDR3 consists of 13 residues. V dropped 7 bases and J dropped 4 bases, with 11 bases sitting between them. The CDR3 reads CASTRGPGNTIYF. As DNA, the CDR3 is TGTGCCAGCACGCGGGGGCCCGGAAACACCATATATTTT.

The table lists this clonotype with a few counts. The V call is TRBV29-1, the J call TRBJ2-7; the D call may be TRBD1 or TRBD2 (5 bases each). Trimming stripped 3 bases from V and 2 bases from J, with 11 bases between. This CDR3 region has 13 residues. CDR1 is SQVTM and CDR2 is ANQGSEA in the germline V gene. The CDR3 reads CSVDRGGPYEQYF. In nucleotides, the CDR3 is TGCAGCGTTGATCGGGGCGGGCCCTACGAGCAGTACTTC.

J is TRBJ1-2 and V is TRBV11-2; a possible D gene is TRBD1 (5 bases). Per germline, CDR1 SGHAT and CDR2 FQNNGV. Trimming removed 5 bases at V and 10 bases at J, with 11 bases between. This CDR3 is 11 amino acids long. DNA of the CDR3: TGTGCCAGCAGCGTGGGGGTAGACTACACCTTC. Encoded protein: CASSVGVDYTF.

The chain links TRBV7-2 to TRBJ2-1; a possible D gene is TRBD2 (5 bases). This CDR3 spans 14 amino acids. Trimming pared 9 bases from V and 2 bases from J, leaving 14 bases between. Germline lookup yields CDR1 SGHTA and CDR2 FQGNSA. CDR3 sequence: CASRTRSPYNEQFF. The CDR3 bases are TGTGCCAGTAGAACTAGGAGCCCCTACAATGAGCAGTTCTTC.

This clonotype came up a few times. This chain links TRBV5-1 with TRBJ2-3, with D possibly being TRBD2 (6 bases). The CDR3 covers 14 residues. CDR1 and CDR2 (germline): SGHRS, YFSETQ. V shed 4 bases and J shed 1 base, with 10 bases lying between them. CDR3 residues: CASSGGTGTDTQYF. CDR3 DNA: TGCGCCAGCAGCGGCGGGACCGGCACAGATACGCAGTATTTT.

The V and J genes are TRBV27 and TRBJ1-6; D is undetermined. The CDR3 spans 15 residues. Germline V gene data show CDR1 as MNHEY and CDR2 as SMNVEV (reference sequence). Trimming cost V 8 bases and J 3 bases, with 14 bases left between them. CDR3 DNA sequence: TGTGCCAGCTGTAATTCTATTAACTATAATTCACCCCTCCACTTT. This encodes CASCNSINYNSPLHF.

This chain uses TRBV7-9 with TRBJ2-7; D is perhaps TRBD1 or TRBD2 (5 bases each). V lost 4 bases, J lost 3 bases, and 10 bases lay in between. The CDR3 spans 13 residues. Looked up from germline, CDR1 is SEHNR and CDR2 is FQNEAQ (reference sequence). The CDR3 DNA follows: TGTGCCAGCAGCTGGGACGGAATCTACGAGCAGTACTTC. This sequence encodes CASSWDGIYEQYF.

The chain couples TRBV19 to TRBJ2-1; D unclear. The CDR3 totals 16 residues. Trimming cost V 3 bases and J 0 bases, with 12 bases left between them. Per germline, CDR1 LNHDA and CDR2 SQIVND (reference sequence). The CDR3, as DNA: TGTGCCAGTAGTATCCTGCCAGTTAGCTCCTACAATGAGCAGTTCTTC. As protein: CASSILPVSSYNEQFF.

In this sample, this clonotype turned up a few times. The chain has TRBV5-6 and TRBJ2-1; 11 bases agree with TRBD1. The germline V gene has CDR1 SGHDT and CDR2 YYEEEE. The V and J ends lost 3 bases and 7 bases, in that order; junction bases with no gene match: 6. This CDR3 is built from 15 residues. CDR3 residues: CASSSPGQGVNEQFF. CDR3 bases: TGTGCCAGCAGCTCCCCGGGACAGGGGGTAAATGAGCAGTTCTTC.

This clonotype is a singleton in its sample. V usage is TRBV11-2 and J usage is TRBJ2-1, with D unclear. Germline CDR1 SGHAT, CDR2 FQNNGV. V was pared by 4 bases and J by 12 bases, with 19 bases between. There are 14 residues in the CDR3. CDR3 in DNA: TGTGCCAGCAGCTCTGGTAGCAGTAGTTTACTGCAGTTCTTC. It is translated as CASSSGSSSLLQFF.

This clonotype appeared a few times. This rearrangement joins TRBV11-3 to TRBJ2-1; maybe TRBD2 (5 bases). CDR1 SGHNT and CDR2 YENEEA come from the germline V gene. Trimming cost V 1 base and J 8 bases, with 12 bases left between them. This CDR3 is built from 14 residues. The CDR3 reads CASSLVRTSDEQFF. The CDR3 DNA sequence: TGTGCCAGCAGCTTAGTGAGGACTTCGGATGAGCAGTTCTTC.

The chain recombines TRBV15 with TRBJ2-5, with D possibly TRBD1 on 6 matching bases. The CDR3 is made up of 15 amino acids. Deletions cut 0 bases from V and 7 bases from J, with 15 bases between. Germline CDR1 reads LNHNV; CDR2 reads YYDKDF (reference sequence). The CDR3 sequence: CATSREGGGGGTQYF. The CDR3, as DNA: TGTGCCACCAGCAGAGAAGGGGGTGGTGGAGGGACCCAGTACTTC.

A few counts support this clonotype. This chain joins TRBV24-1 and TRBJ2-2, with 8 positions matching TRBD1. CDR1 is KGHDR and CDR2 is SFDVKD in the germline V gene. The CDR3 is 14 residues long. V was pared by 10 bases and J by 1 base, with 4 bases of the junction left unmatched. The CDR3 sequence is CATEDRVNTGELFF. In nucleotides, the CDR3 is TGTGCCACTGAGGACAGGGTGAACACCGGGGAGCTGTTTTTT.